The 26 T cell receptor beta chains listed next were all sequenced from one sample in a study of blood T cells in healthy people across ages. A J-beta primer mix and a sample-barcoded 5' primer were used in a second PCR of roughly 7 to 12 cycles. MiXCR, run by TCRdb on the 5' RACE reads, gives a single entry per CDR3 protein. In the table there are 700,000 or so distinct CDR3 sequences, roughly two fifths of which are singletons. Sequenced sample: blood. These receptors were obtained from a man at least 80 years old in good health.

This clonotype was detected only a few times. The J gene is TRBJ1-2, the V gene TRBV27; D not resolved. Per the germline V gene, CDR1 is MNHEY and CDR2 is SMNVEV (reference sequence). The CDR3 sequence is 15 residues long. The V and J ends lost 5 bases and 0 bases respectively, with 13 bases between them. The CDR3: CASSLSGLANYGYTF. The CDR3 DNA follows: TGTGCCAGCAGTCTGTCGGGCTTAGCTAACTATGGCTACACCTTC.

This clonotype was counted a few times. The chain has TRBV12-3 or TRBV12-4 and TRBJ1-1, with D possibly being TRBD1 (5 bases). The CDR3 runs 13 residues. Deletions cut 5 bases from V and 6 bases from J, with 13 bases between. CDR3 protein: CASSVLRAAEAFF. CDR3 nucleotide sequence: TGTGCCAGCAGTGTTCTCAGGGCCGCTGAAGCTTTCTTT.

The CDR3 DNA reads TGCAGTGCTTTCGGGACAGGGGGTAATTCACCCCTCCACTTT. Translating it yields CSAFGTGGNSPLHF. The chain has TRBV20-1 and TRBJ1-6; 11 bases align to TRBD1. Germline lookup yields CDR1 DFQATT and CDR2 SNEGSKA (reference sequence). The CDR3 has 14 amino acids. V dropped 5 bases and J dropped 6; count of bases not matched to a gene: 3.

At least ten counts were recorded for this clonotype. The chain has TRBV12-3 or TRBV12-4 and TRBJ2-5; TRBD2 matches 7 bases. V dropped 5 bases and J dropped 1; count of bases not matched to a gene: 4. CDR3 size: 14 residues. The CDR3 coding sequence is TGTGCCAGCAGTCCTAGCGGTATCCAAGAGACCCAGTACTTC. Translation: CASSPSGIQETQYF.

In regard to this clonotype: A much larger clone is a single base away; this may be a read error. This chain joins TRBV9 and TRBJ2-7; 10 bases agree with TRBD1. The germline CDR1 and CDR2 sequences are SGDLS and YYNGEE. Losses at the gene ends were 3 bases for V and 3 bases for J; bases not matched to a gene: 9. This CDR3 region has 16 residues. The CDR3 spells CASSADGTGDYYEQYF. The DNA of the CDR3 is TGTGCCAGCAGCGCAGATGGGACAGGGGACTACTACGAGCAGTACTTC.

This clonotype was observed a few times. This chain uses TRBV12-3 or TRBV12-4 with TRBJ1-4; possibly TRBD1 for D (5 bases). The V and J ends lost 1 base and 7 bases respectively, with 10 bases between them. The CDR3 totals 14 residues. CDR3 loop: CASSLGGAREKLFF. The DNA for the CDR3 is TGTGCCAGCAGTTTAGGGGGCGCCCGTGAAAAACTGTTTTTT.

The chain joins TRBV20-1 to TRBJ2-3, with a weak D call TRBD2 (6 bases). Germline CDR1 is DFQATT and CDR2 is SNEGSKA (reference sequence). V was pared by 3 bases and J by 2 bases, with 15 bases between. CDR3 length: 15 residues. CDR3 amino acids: CSAREREVATDTQYF. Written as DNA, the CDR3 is TGCAGTGCTAGGGAGAGGGAGGTCGCCACAGATACGCAGTATTTT.

The CDR3 sequence is CASSLEVVETQYF. CDR3 DNA sequence: TGCGCCAGCAGCTTGGAGGTGGTTGAGACCCAGTACTTC. The V and J genes are TRBV5-1 and TRBJ2-5; D uncertain. CDR1 is SGHRS, CDR2 YFSETQ, per germline. The V end lost 0 bases, the J end lost 5 bases, and 8 bases lay between the germline ends. The CDR3 runs 13 residues.

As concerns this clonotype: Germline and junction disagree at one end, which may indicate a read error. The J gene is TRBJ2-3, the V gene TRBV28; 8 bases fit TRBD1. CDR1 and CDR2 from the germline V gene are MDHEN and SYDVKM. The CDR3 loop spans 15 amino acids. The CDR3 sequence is CASDPRTGNTGTQYF. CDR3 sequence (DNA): TGTGCCAGCGACCCCCGGACAGGGAACACAGGTACGCAGTATTTT.

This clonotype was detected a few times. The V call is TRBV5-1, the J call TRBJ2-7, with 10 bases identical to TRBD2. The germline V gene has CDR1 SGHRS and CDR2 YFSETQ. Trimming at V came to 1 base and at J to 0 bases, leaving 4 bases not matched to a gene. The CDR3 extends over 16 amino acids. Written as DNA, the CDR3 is TGCGCCAGCAGCTTGCTTAGCGGGAGGAGCTCCTACGAGCAGTACTTC. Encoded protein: CASSLLSGRSSYEQYF.

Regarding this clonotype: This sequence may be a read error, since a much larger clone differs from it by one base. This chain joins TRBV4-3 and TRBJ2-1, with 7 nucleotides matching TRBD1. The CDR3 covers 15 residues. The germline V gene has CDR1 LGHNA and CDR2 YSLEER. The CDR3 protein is CASSQTGTDYNERFF. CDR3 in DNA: TGCGCCAGCAGCCAGACCGGGACAGACTACAATGAGCGGTTCTTC.

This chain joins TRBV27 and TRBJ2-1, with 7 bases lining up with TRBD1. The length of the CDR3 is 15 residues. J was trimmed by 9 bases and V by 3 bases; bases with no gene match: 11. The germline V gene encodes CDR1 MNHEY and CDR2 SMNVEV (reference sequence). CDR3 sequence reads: CASSFRKGASGEQFF. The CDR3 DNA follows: TGTGCCAGCAGTTTCCGAAAGGGGGCATCCGGTGAGCAGTTCTTC.

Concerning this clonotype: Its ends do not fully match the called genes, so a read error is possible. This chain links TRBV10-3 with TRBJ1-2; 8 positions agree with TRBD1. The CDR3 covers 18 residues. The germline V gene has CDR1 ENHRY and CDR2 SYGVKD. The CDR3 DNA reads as TGTGCCGTCAGTGAGTCATCTAGCGTTTCCAGGGGGCTGGATGGCTACACCTTC. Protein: CAVSESSSVSRGLDGYTF.

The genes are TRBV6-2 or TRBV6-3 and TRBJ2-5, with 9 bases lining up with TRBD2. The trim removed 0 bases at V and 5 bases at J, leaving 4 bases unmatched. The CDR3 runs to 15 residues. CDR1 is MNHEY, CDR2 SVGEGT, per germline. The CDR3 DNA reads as TGTGCCAGCAGTTACTCAGCGGGGGGCGGGGAGACCCAGTACTTC. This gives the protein CASSYSAGGGETQYF.

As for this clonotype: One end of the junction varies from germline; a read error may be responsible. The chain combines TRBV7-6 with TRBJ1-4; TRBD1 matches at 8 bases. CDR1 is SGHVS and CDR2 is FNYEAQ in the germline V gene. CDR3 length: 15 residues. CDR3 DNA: TGTGCCAGCAGCATAGCAGGGGGCTTCAATGAAAAACTGTTTTTT. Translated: CASSIAGGFNEKLFF.

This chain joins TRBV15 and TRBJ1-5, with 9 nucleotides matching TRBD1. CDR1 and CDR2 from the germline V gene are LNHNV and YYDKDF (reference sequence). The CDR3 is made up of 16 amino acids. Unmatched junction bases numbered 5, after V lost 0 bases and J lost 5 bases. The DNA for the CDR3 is TGTGCCACCAGCAGAGATGGAACAGGGGGCTATCAGCCCCAGCATTTT. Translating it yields CATSRDGTGGYQPQHF.

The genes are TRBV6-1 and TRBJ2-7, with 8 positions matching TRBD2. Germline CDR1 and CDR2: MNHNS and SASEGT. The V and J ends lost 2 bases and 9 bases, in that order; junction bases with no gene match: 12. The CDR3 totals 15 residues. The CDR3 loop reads CASSETSGLGVWQYF. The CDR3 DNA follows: TGTGCCAGCAGTGAAACCTCGGGACTAGGGGTTTGGCAGTACTTC.

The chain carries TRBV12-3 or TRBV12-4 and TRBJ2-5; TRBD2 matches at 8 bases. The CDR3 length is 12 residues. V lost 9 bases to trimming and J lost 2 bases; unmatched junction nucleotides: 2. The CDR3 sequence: CASRGGQETQYF. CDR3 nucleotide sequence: TGTGCCAGTCGGGGGGGGCAAGAGACCCAGTACTTC.

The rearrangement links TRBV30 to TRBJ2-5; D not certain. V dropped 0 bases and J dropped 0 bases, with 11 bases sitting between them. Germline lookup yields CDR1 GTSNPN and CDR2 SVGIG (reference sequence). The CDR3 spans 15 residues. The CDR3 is CAWSVGRPNQETQYF. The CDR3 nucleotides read TGTGCCTGGAGTGTGGGCAGGCCCAACCAAGAGACCCAGTACTTC. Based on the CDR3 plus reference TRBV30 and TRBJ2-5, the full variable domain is SQTIHQWPATLVQPVGSPLSLECTVEGTSNPNLYWYRQAAGRGLQLLFYSVGIGQISSEVPQNLSASRPQDRQFILSSKKLLLSDSGFYLCAWSVGRPNQETQYFGPGTRLLVL.

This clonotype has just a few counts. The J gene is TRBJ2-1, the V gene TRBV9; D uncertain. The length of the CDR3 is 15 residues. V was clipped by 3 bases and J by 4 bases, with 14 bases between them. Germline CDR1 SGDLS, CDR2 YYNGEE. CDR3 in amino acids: CASSAQSRVYNEQFF. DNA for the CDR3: TGTGCCAGCAGCGCACAGTCACGGGTTTACAATGAGCAGTTCTTC.

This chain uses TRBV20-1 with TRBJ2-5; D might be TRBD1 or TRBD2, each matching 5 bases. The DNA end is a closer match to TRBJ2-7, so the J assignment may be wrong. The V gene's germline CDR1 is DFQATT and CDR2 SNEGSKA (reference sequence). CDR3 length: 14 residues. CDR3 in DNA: TGCAGTGCTAAAAAAGGGACCGGTATCTACGAGCAGTACTTC. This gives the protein CSAKKGTGIYEQYF.

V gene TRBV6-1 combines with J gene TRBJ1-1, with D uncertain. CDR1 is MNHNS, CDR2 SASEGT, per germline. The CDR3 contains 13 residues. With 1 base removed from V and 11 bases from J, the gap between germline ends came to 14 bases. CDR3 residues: CASSEDGKLKAFF. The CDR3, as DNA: TGTGCCAGCAGTGAAGATGGGAAACTTAAGGCTTTCTTT.

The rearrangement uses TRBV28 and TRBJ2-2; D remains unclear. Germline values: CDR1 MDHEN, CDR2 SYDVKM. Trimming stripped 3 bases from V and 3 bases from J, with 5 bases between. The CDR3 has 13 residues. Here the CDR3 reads CASSFGYTGELFF. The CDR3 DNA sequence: TGTGCCAGCAGTTTCGGTTACACCGGGGAGCTGTTTTTT.

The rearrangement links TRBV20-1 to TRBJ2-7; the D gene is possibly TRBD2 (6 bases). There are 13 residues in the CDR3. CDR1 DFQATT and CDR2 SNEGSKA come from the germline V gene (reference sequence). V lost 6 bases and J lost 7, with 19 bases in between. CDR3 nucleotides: TGCAGTGCCCCCAGGGACTCCTACAATGAGCAGTACTTC. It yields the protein CSAPRDSYNEQYF.

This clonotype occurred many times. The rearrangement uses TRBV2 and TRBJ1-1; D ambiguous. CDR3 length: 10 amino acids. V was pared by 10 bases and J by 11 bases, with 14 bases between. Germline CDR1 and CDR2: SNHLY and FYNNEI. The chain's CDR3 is CATAVQTAFF. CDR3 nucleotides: TGTGCCACCGCGGTCCAGACGGCTTTCTTT. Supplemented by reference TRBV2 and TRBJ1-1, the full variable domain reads EPEVTQTPSHQVTQMGQEVILRCVPISNHLYFYWYRQILGQKVEFLVSFYNNEISEKSEIFDDQFSVERPDGSNFTLKIRSTKLEDSAMYFCATAVQTAFFGQGTRLTVV.

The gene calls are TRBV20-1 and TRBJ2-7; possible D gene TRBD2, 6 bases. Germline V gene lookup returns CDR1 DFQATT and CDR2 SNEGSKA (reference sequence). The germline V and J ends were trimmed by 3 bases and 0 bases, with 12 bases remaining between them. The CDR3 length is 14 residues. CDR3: CSASGGTFSYEQYF. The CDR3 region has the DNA TGCAGTGCTAGTGGAGGGACGTTCTCCTACGAGCAGTACTTC.